Sequencing of this T cell receptor beta chain was carried out in a study of human T cells and chemical hapten exposure. This clonotype occurred many times. One entry per CDR3 protein, called by TCRdb with MiXCR from the RACE reads. The sample holds about 82,000 distinct CDR3 sequences, 10% to 14% seen once. Time point described: patch test 3, about 24 weeks after DPC sensitization. The treatment was: therapeutic diphenylcyclopropenone sensitization with weekly scalp DPC. Trimming at V came to 0 bases and at J to 1 base, leaving 11 bases not matched to a gene. Germline V lookup: CDR1 MNHNY, CDR2 SVGAGI (reference sequence). The CDR3 contains 18 residues.

The V gene is TRBV6-6, the J gene TRBJ2-5; TRBD2 matches 7 bases. The sequence was obtained from a woman in her forties or fifties with alopecia areata. Some clones in this sample may be carry-over from other donors' samples. Sample: whole blood, taken in connection with sensitization to the hapten diphenylcyclopropenone (DPC). CDR3 in amino acids: CASSYSRGSLSGQETQYF. The DNA of the CDR3 is TGTGCCAGCAGTTACTCGCGCGGGAGTCTATCGGGCCAAGAGACCCAGTACTTC.